A selection of T cell receptor beta chains follows, all from one sample in a study of blood T cell repertoires in COVID-19. Method: immunoSEQ multiplex PCR; TCRdb's copy keeps in-frame clones and lacks some. The top ten clones hold less than 3.5% of a sample with 210,000 or so clones, 85% to 90% of them seen once. The sequencing input was peripheral blood. Receptors were obtained from a woman aged 55-69 years with acute or convalescent COVID-19. The CDR3 runs from the conserved cysteine through the conserved F or W. The D gene is left open where the match is weak. Size is stated for part of the rows, as once, few or many counts, or as a class when the clone is expanded.

j_call clone_size cdr3_length d_call v_call cdr3_aa cdr3_nt
TRBJ2-7 - 15 TRBD1 TRBV11-2 CASSPVGTGNYEQYF TGTGCCAGCAGCCCAGTCGGGACAGGGAACTACGAGCAGTACTTC
TRBJ2-1 - 15 - TRBV27 CASRSRVRGADEQFF TGTGCCAGCAGATCCCGGGTACGCGGCGCGGATGAGCAGTTCTTC
TRBJ2-7 - 15 TRBD2 TRBV6-5 CASTYVRGGTYEQYF TGTGCCAGCACCTATGTGCGGGGGGGAACTTACGAGCAGTACTTC
TRBJ2-1 - 14 - TRBV30 CAWSFHPAGLEQFF TGTGCCTGGAGTTTCCACCCGGCAGGATTGGAGCAGTTCTTC
TRBJ2-1 - 14 - TRBV27 CASSPRTDRNEQFF TGTGCCAGCAGTCCACGGACTGATCGAAATGAGCAGTTCTTC
TRBJ2-5 once 12 - TRBV13 CASSLAGTGKYF TGTGCCAGCAGCTTAGCAGGAACAGGAAAGTACTTC
TRBJ1-5 - 15 - TRBV3-1/TRBV3-2 CASSQETGGNQPQHF TGTGCCAGCAGCCAAGAGACAGGCGGCAATCAGCCCCAGCATTTT
TRBJ2-6 - 17 - TRBV24-1 CATSDPKNPSGANVLTF TGTGCCACCAGTGACCCTAAAAATCCTTCTGGGGCCAACGTCCTGACTTTC
TRBJ1-2 - 18 TRBD1 TRBV27 CASSPFGDRTQSSYGYTF TGTGCCAGCAGCCCATTTGGGGACAGGACCCAGTCCTCCTATGGCTACACCTTC
TRBJ2-5 - 15 - TRBV5-5 CASSSGGTYQETQYF TGTGCCAGCAGCTCGGGGGGCACGTACCAAGAGACCCAGTACTTC
TRBJ1-1 - 12 - TRBV28 CASSLGLEEAFF TGTGCCAGCAGTTTGGGACTCGAAGAAGCTTTCTTT
TRBJ1-6 - 15 TRBD1 TRBV6-5 CASRIRTGQNSPLHF TGTGCCAGCAGGATCCGGACAGGCCAGAATTCACCCCTCCACTTT
TRBJ1-5 - 16 TRBD1 TRBV5-6 CASSLSGTGLNQPQHF TGTGCCAGCAGCTTGTCCGGGACAGGGCTCAATCAGCCCCAGCATTTT
TRBJ2-3 - 15 - TRBV14 CASSQVGGRTDTQYF TGTGCCAGCAGCCAAGTAGGAGGGAGGACAGATACGCAGTATTTT
TRBJ1-1 once 13 - TRBV23-1 CASSQKEETEAFF TGCGCCAGCAGTCAAAAGGAGGAGACTGAAGCTTTCTTT